Listed below are T cell receptor beta chains from one sample, sequenced in a study of blood T cell repertoires in COVID-19. Generated by immunoSEQ multiplex PCR, the TCRdb table keeps only in-frame clones and is missing some. The table has about 200,000 clones, around 80% seen once. Sequenced: peripheral blood. The receptors were sampled from a man aged 35 to 55 with acute or convalescent COVID-19. CDR3s include the opening cysteine and the closing phenylalanine or tryptophan. D genes are given only for firm matches. The size entry is marked missing in some rows and otherwise reads once, few, many or a size class.

cdr3_nt: TGTGCCAGCAGTTCAGCGGGAGATCGTGAGCAGTTCTTC
cdr3_aa: CASSSAGDREQFF
j_call: TRBJ2-1
clone_size: NA
v_call: TRBV12-3/TRBV12-4
d_call: TRBD2

cdr3_nt: TGTGCCAGCAGCTTAGACCCGGATCAGCCCCAGCATTTT
cdr3_aa: CASSLDPDQPQHF
j_call: TRBJ1-5
clone_size: NA
v_call: TRBV7-9
d_call: NA

cdr3_nt: TGTGCCAGCAGCCGTACAGGGGGCGCTTCTGAAGCTTTCTTT
cdr3_aa: CASSRTGGASEAFF
j_call: TRBJ1-1
clone_size: NA
v_call: TRBV7-9
d_call: TRBD1

cdr3_nt: TGTGCCAGCAGCGTCAGCGGGTCACCCAACACCGGGGAGCTGTTTTTT
cdr3_aa: CASSVSGSPNTGELFF
j_call: TRBJ2-2
clone_size: NA
v_call: TRBV11-2
d_call: NA

cdr3_nt: TGTGCCAGCAGTTACGCACAGGGGAAGGACTATGGCTACACCTTC
cdr3_aa: CASSYAQGKDYGYTF
j_call: TRBJ1-2
clone_size: NA
v_call: TRBV6-5
d_call: TRBD1

cdr3_nt: TGTGCCAGCAGCTTAGCGTCAGGACAGGGGGCCAACAATGAGCAGTTCTTC
cdr3_aa: CASSLASGQGANNEQFF
j_call: TRBJ2-1
clone_size: NA
v_call: TRBV7-2
d_call: TRBD1

cdr3_nt: TGTGCCAGCAGTGACAAACAGCCCCAGCATTTT
cdr3_aa: CASSDKQPQHF
j_call: TRBJ1-5
clone_size: NA
v_call: TRBV6-1
d_call: NA

cdr3_nt: TGTGCCAGCAGTTTACAGGGGCGTACTGAAGCTTTCTTT
cdr3_aa: CASSLQGRTEAFF
j_call: TRBJ1-1
clone_size: NA
v_call: TRBV27
d_call: NA

cdr3_nt: TGTGCCAGCAGTGAACTAGGGGTAGGGCTCGTGGAGACCCAGTACTTC
cdr3_aa: CASSELGVGLVETQYF
j_call: TRBJ2-5
clone_size: NA
v_call: TRBV2
d_call: NA

cdr3_nt: TGTGCCAGCAGTTACAGGCGACAGGGGGACGATGAAGCTTTCTTT
cdr3_aa: CASSYRRQGDDEAFF
j_call: TRBJ1-1
clone_size: few
v_call: TRBV6-5
d_call: TRBD1

cdr3_nt: TGTGCCAGCTCACAAACACCTCGGAGTCAGCCCCAGCATTTT
cdr3_aa: CASSQTPRSQPQHF
j_call: TRBJ1-5
clone_size: once
v_call: TRBV18
d_call: NA

cdr3_nt: TGTGCCAGCAGGTCCCTCTCCGCGGGCTACGAGCAGTACTTC
cdr3_aa: CASRSLSAGYEQYF
j_call: TRBJ2-7
clone_size: once
v_call: TRBV5-6
d_call: NA

cdr3_nt: TGTGCCAGCGCTCCGGCTAGCGCTACAGATACGCAGTATTTT
cdr3_aa: CASAPASATDTQYF
j_call: TRBJ2-3
clone_size: NA
v_call: TRBV25-1
d_call: NA

cdr3_nt: TGTGCCATCAGTGAGTCGGGCCTGAGCTCTGGAAACACCATATATTTT
cdr3_aa: CAISESGLSSGNTIYF
j_call: TRBJ1-3
clone_size: NA
v_call: TRBV10-3
d_call: NA

cdr3_nt: TGCGCCAGCAGCCAAGAAGGGGGAGGGCCCTACAATGAGCAGTTCTTC
cdr3_aa: CASSQEGGGPYNEQFF
j_call: TRBJ2-1
clone_size: NA
v_call: TRBV4-1
d_call: NA

cdr3_nt: TGTGCCAGCAGCCAAGGGACTAGCTCTGGAAACACCATATATTTT
cdr3_aa: CASSQGTSSGNTIYF
j_call: TRBJ1-3
clone_size: NA
v_call: TRBV3-1/TRBV3-2
d_call: NA

cdr3_nt: TGTGCCAGCAGTTTTGTCGGGACAGGGAACACTGAAGCTTTCTTT
cdr3_aa: CASSFVGTGNTEAFF
j_call: TRBJ1-1
clone_size: once
v_call: TRBV28
d_call: TRBD1

cdr3_nt: TGTGCCAGCAGCCTATCAAGCGGCCCAGGCACAGATACGCAGTATTTT
cdr3_aa: CASSLSSGPGTDTQYF
j_call: TRBJ2-3
clone_size: few
v_call: TRBV11-2
d_call: NA

cdr3_nt: TGTGCCAGCAGCCAATATCCCTCCGGGGTAGGTACTGAAGCTTTCTTT
cdr3_aa: CASSQYPSGVGTEAFF
j_call: TRBJ1-1
clone_size: NA
v_call: TRBV3-1/TRBV3-2
d_call: NA

cdr3_nt: TGTGCCTGGAGTGCATCGAGATCCTACGAGCAGTACTTC
cdr3_aa: CAWSASRSYEQYF
j_call: TRBJ2-7
clone_size: NA
v_call: TRBV30
d_call: NA

cdr3_nt: TGTGCCAGCAGCGAATCGTTGCGGTCTGGAAACACCATATATTTT
cdr3_aa: CASSESLRSGNTIYF
j_call: TRBJ1-3
clone_size: NA
v_call: TRBV7-9
d_call: NA

cdr3_nt: TGTGCCATCAGTATACAGGCAGCGGGCGCTGAAGCTTTCTTT
cdr3_aa: CAISIQAAGAEAFF
j_call: TRBJ1-1
clone_size: NA
v_call: TRBV10-3
d_call: NA

cdr3_nt: TGTGCCAGCAGCTTGGTATCGGCGGTCTACAATGAGCAGTTCTTC
cdr3_aa: CASSLVSAVYNEQFF
j_call: TRBJ2-1
clone_size: NA
v_call: TRBV5-8
d_call: NA

cdr3_nt: TGTGCCAGCAGTGCTACCGGTACGCCTATCTATGGCTACACCTTC
cdr3_aa: CASSATGTPIYGYTF
j_call: TRBJ1-2
clone_size: NA
v_call: TRBV2
d_call: NA

cdr3_nt: TGTGCCACCAGCAGAGCTCCGGGATTCGGCAATCAGCCCCAGCATTTT
cdr3_aa: CATSRAPGFGNQPQHF
j_call: TRBJ1-5
clone_size: NA
v_call: TRBV15
d_call: NA

cdr3_nt: TGTGCCAGTAGCCGGGACTTTTACAATGAGCAGTTCTTC
cdr3_aa: CASSRDFYNEQFF
j_call: TRBJ2-1
clone_size: NA
v_call: TRBV19
d_call: NA

cdr3_nt: TGTGCCAGCAGCCAAGATGGGCCGAGGCAGTTCTTC
cdr3_aa: CASSQDGPRQFF
j_call: TRBJ2-1
clone_size: NA
v_call: TRBV3-1/TRBV3-2
d_call: NA

cdr3_nt: TGCGCCAGCAGCTTGTCAGGGGGTCAGCCCCAGCATTTT
cdr3_aa: CASSLSGGQPQHF
j_call: TRBJ1-5
clone_size: NA
v_call: TRBV5-1
d_call: TRBD1

cdr3_nt: TGTGCCAGTAGTCTTGGGACAGGGATTAGCGGGGAGCTGTTTTTT
cdr3_aa: CASSLGTGISGELFF
j_call: TRBJ2-2
clone_size: NA
v_call: TRBV19
d_call: TRBD1

cdr3_nt: TGTGCCAGCAGCCCGAGACACGGGAACACTGAAGCTTTCTTT
cdr3_aa: CASSPRHGNTEAFF
j_call: TRBJ1-1
clone_size: NA
v_call: TRBV3-1/TRBV3-2
d_call: NA

cdr3_nt: TGCGCCAGCAGCTTGGCTACAGGGAACACTGAAGCTTTCTTT
cdr3_aa: CASSLATGNTEAFF
j_call: TRBJ1-1
clone_size: NA
v_call: TRBV5-1
d_call: NA

cdr3_nt: TGTGCCAGCAGCTTCCTCCTGCGCGATACGCAGTATTTT
cdr3_aa: CASSFLLRDTQYF
j_call: TRBJ2-3
clone_size: NA
v_call: TRBV6-2/TRBV6-3
d_call: NA

cdr3_nt: TGTGCCAGCTGGGACAGAAGGACAGATACGCAGTATTTT
cdr3_aa: CASWDRRTDTQYF
j_call: TRBJ2-3
clone_size: NA
v_call: TRBV21-1
d_call: NA

cdr3_nt: TGTGCCAGCAGCCTACGACCGGGTAGGTCCCGGGGGGTGCGTGGCTACACCTTC
cdr3_aa: CASSLRPGRSRGVRGYTF
j_call: TRBJ1-2
clone_size: NA
v_call: TRBV4-2
d_call: NA

cdr3_nt: TGTGCCAGCAGCTTAGGACTAGCGGGAGGGCCGTCCACCGGGGAGCTGTTTTTT
cdr3_aa: CASSLGLAGGPSTGELFF
j_call: TRBJ2-2
clone_size: NA
v_call: TRBV5-5
d_call: TRBD2

cdr3_nt: TGTGCCAGCAGTGAACTACAGCCAAATCAGCCCCAGCATTTT
cdr3_aa: CASSELQPNQPQHF
j_call: TRBJ1-5
clone_size: few
v_call: TRBV2
d_call: NA

cdr3_nt: TGTGCCAGCAGCTTTCTGGCGGGTCAAGATACGCAGTATTTT
cdr3_aa: CASSFLAGQDTQYF
j_call: TRBJ2-3
clone_size: NA
v_call: TRBV11-2
d_call: NA

cdr3_nt: TGTGCCAGTAAGGCGGGAGGCCCAGATACGCAGTATTTT
cdr3_aa: CASKAGGPDTQYF
j_call: TRBJ2-3
clone_size: NA
v_call: TRBV2
d_call: TRBD2

cdr3_nt: TGTGCCAGCAGCTTGGCCGCAGGGAATGTCCAAGAGACCCAGTACTTC
cdr3_aa: CASSLAAGNVQETQYF
j_call: TRBJ2-5
clone_size: NA
v_call: TRBV5-4
d_call: NA

cdr3_nt: TGTGCCAGCAGCGGTGTAACAGGGTCGCTTGACGGCTACACCTTC
cdr3_aa: CASSGVTGSLDGYTF
j_call: TRBJ1-2
clone_size: NA
v_call: TRBV5-6
d_call: NA

cdr3_nt: TGTGCCACCACACTCCGAGGTGAGCTCCAGAAGGCTGAAGCTTTCTTT
cdr3_aa: CATTLRGELQKAEAFF
j_call: TRBJ1-1
clone_size: NA
v_call: TRBV24-1
d_call: NA

cdr3_nt: TGTGCCAGCAGTGCGGACGGGGGACTTCTTTACGAGCAGTACTTC
cdr3_aa: CASSADGGLLYEQYF
j_call: TRBJ2-7
clone_size: NA
v_call: TRBV2
d_call: NA

cdr3_nt: TGCAGCGTCCTACAGGGACTGAACACTGAAGCTTTCTTT
cdr3_aa: CSVLQGLNTEAFF
j_call: TRBJ1-1
clone_size: NA
v_call: TRBV29-1
d_call: NA

cdr3_nt: TGTGCCAGCAGCCGTGACTCAAAATCCTACAATGAGCAGTTCTTC
cdr3_aa: CASSRDSKSYNEQFF
j_call: TRBJ2-1
clone_size: NA
v_call: TRBV3-1/TRBV3-2
d_call: NA

cdr3_nt: TGTGCCAGCAGTGAGGGTCGGGGTCGGACTGAAGCTTTCTTT
cdr3_aa: CASSEGRGRTEAFF
j_call: TRBJ1-1
clone_size: few
v_call: TRBV2
d_call: NA

cdr3_nt: TGTGCCAGCAGGGTCCAGGGGGCAGTCGACGAGCAGTACTTC
cdr3_aa: CASRVQGAVDEQYF
j_call: TRBJ2-7
clone_size: NA
v_call: TRBV2
d_call: TRBD1

cdr3_nt: TGTGCCAGCAGCCAAACGTTAGAAGGGGCCTATGGCTACACCTTC
cdr3_aa: CASSQTLEGAYGYTF
j_call: TRBJ1-2
clone_size: NA
v_call: TRBV3-1/TRBV3-2
d_call: NA

cdr3_nt: TGTGCCAGTAAGTCCGTCTTCGGGGACAGGGAGAGAAATGAGCAGTTCTTC
cdr3_aa: CASKSVFGDRERNEQFF
j_call: TRBJ2-1
clone_size: NA
v_call: TRBV19
d_call: TRBD1

cdr3_nt: TGTGCCAGCAGTCCGTGGACTGCAAGCAATGAGCAGTTCTTC
cdr3_aa: CASSPWTASNEQFF
j_call: TRBJ2-1
clone_size: once
v_call: TRBV7-9
d_call: NA

cdr3_nt: TGTGCCAGCAGCTTATCTTACAAACCGACTGCTGAAGCTTTCTTT
cdr3_aa: CASSLSYKPTAEAFF
j_call: TRBJ1-1
clone_size: NA
v_call: TRBV7-9
d_call: NA

cdr3_nt: TGCGCCAGCAGCTCAAGCTCGGGGGAAGGCTATGGCTACACCTTC
cdr3_aa: CASSSSSGEGYGYTF
j_call: TRBJ1-2
clone_size: NA
v_call: TRBV5-1
d_call: NA

cdr3_nt: TGTGCCAGCAGCTTAGGAACCACAGGGGGCTACAATGAGCAGTTCTTC
cdr3_aa: CASSLGTTGGYNEQFF
j_call: TRBJ2-1
clone_size: NA
v_call: TRBV11-3
d_call: TRBD1

cdr3_nt: TGTGCCAGTAGTGGACTTACCGTCGGCGGAGATACGCAGTATTTT
cdr3_aa: CASSGLTVGGDTQYF
j_call: TRBJ2-3
clone_size: NA
v_call: TRBV19
d_call: NA

cdr3_nt: TGTGCCAGCAGCCAAGGGGACAGTAATTCACCCCTCCACTTT
cdr3_aa: CASSQGDSNSPLHF
j_call: TRBJ1-6
clone_size: once
v_call: TRBV3-1/TRBV3-2
d_call: TRBD1

cdr3_nt: TGTGCCAGCAGCCGGGCCGGGACAGCTGCAGATACGCAGTATTTT
cdr3_aa: CASSRAGTAADTQYF
j_call: TRBJ2-3
clone_size: NA
v_call: TRBV11-2
d_call: TRBD1

cdr3_nt: TGTGCCTCACGAGCCCCAGGACTAGCGGGATACGAGCAGTACTTC
cdr3_aa: CASRAPGLAGYEQYF
j_call: TRBJ2-7
clone_size: NA
v_call: TRBV28
d_call: TRBD2

cdr3_nt: TGTGCCAGCAGCCTTGGTAGAGGGGAGACCCAGTACTTC
cdr3_aa: CASSLGRGETQYF
j_call: TRBJ2-5
clone_size: NA
v_call: TRBV3-1/TRBV3-2
d_call: NA

cdr3_nt: TGTGCCAGTAGTATTTTGGGGGGAGAGACCCAGTACTTC
cdr3_aa: CASSILGGETQYF
j_call: TRBJ2-5
clone_size: NA
v_call: TRBV19
d_call: NA

cdr3_nt: TGCGCCTCCAAGGAGGGTGCGAACACCGGGGAGCTGTTTTTT
cdr3_aa: CASKEGANTGELFF
j_call: TRBJ2-2
clone_size: NA
v_call: TRBV10-1
d_call: NA

cdr3_nt: TGTGCCAGCAGCCCCGGAGGGAGAGGCACTGAAGCTTTCTTT
cdr3_aa: CASSPGGRGTEAFF
j_call: TRBJ1-1
clone_size: NA
v_call: TRBV3-1/TRBV3-2
d_call: NA